These T cell receptor beta chains were read from a single sample in a study of CD8 T cells in ankylosing spondylitis. TCRdb redid the calling of the 5' RACE reads with MiXCR, one entry per CDR3 protein. The table lists 250,000 to 350,000 distinct CDR3 sequences, roughly 20% of them singletons. Source material: blood, either unsorted or a sorted T cell fraction (not recorded which). The source of these receptors is a female donor with ankylosing spondylitis or in good health (not recorded which). The CDR3 runs from the conserved cysteine through the conserved F or W. D genes are given only for firm matches. Some rows mark clone size as missing; the rest say once, few, many or name a class of expanded clone.

J gene: TRBJ1-3; V gene: TRBV6-9; D gene: TRBD1; clone size: few; CDR3 DNA: TGTGCCAGCACCGGACAGGGGGTTACAGGAAACACCATATATTTT; CDR3 protein: CASTGQGVTGNTIYF
J gene: TRBJ2-7; V gene: TRBV7-9; D gene: TRBD2; clone size: NA; CDR3 DNA: TGTGCCAGCAGCCTTAGCGGGATTAGAGCCTACGAGCAGTACTTC; CDR3 protein: CASSLSGIRAYEQYF
J gene: TRBJ2-7; V gene: TRBV6-6; D gene: TRBD1; clone size: NA; CDR3 DNA: TGTGCCAGCAGAGACGGACAGGGCAAGCAGTACTTC; CDR3 protein: CASRDGQGKQYF
J gene: TRBJ1-6; V gene: TRBV20-1; D gene: NA; clone size: NA; CDR3 DNA: TGCAGTGCTAGAGAGACGGGGGGGGCTAACTCACCCCTCCACTTT; CDR3 protein: CSARETGGANSPLHF
J gene: TRBJ2-1; V gene: TRBV6-5; D gene: TRBD1; clone size: NA; CDR3 DNA: TGTGCCAGCAGTTACCCGGACAGGGAGAATGAGCAGTTCTTC; CDR3 protein: CASSYPDRENEQFF
J gene: TRBJ2-4; V gene: TRBV30; D gene: NA; clone size: NA; CDR3 DNA: TGTGCCTGGAGTGTGGGGTTGGGGGGAGGCAAAAACATTCAGTACTTC; CDR3 protein: CAWSVGLGGGKNIQYF
J gene: TRBJ1-5; V gene: TRBV18; D gene: NA; clone size: NA; CDR3 DNA: TGTGCCAGCTCAGAAGCGGTACAGGAAGGCCAGCCCCAGCATTTT; CDR3 protein: CASSEAVQEGQPQHF
J gene: TRBJ2-1; V gene: TRBV6-1; D gene: TRBD2; clone size: few; CDR3 DNA: TGTGCCAGCAGTAGGGGGACTAGCGCTCTTTACAATGAGCAGTTCTTC; CDR3 protein: CASSRGTSALYNEQFF
J gene: TRBJ1-1; V gene: TRBV6-1; D gene: NA; clone size: few; CDR3 DNA: TGTGCCAGCGGTGGGAGGACACTACACCTTTGGGGAGCTTTCTTT; CDR3 protein: CASGGRTLHLWGAFF
J gene: TRBJ1-3; V gene: TRBV12-3/TRBV12-4; D gene: NA; clone size: few; CDR3 DNA: TGTGCCAGCAGTTTGTTCAGGGTCTACTCTGGAAACACCATATATTTT; CDR3 protein: CASSLFRVYSGNTIYF
J gene: TRBJ2-4; V gene: TRBV5-1; D gene: NA; clone size: many; CDR3 DNA: TGCGCCAGCAGCCCGGTGGAGGGAGCCAAAAACATTCAGTACTTC; CDR3 protein: CASSPVEGAKNIQYF
J gene: TRBJ1-2; V gene: TRBV12-3/TRBV12-4; D gene: NA; clone size: NA; CDR3 DNA: TGTGCCAGCAGTTTACCAGGGCCCTATGGCTACACCTTC; CDR3 protein: CASSLPGPYGYTF
J gene: TRBJ2-1; V gene: TRBV14; D gene: NA; clone size: NA; CDR3 DNA: TGTGCCAGCCGCCGGGACTCCTCACCAATTCTCTCCTACAATGAGCAGTTCTTC; CDR3 protein: CASRRDSSPILSYNEQFF
J gene: TRBJ2-2; V gene: TRBV20-1; D gene: NA; clone size: NA; CDR3 DNA: TGCAGTGCTGCTACCTCGGTCGGGCTCGGGGAGCTGTTTTTT; CDR3 protein: CSAATSVGLGELFF
J gene: TRBJ2-3; V gene: TRBV20-1; D gene: NA; clone size: few; CDR3 DNA: TGCAGTGCTCCAGACAGGGCCAGCGGGATCACGAATACGCAGTATTTT; CDR3 protein: CSAPDRASGITNTQYF
J gene: TRBJ2-1; V gene: TRBV5-1; D gene: TRBD1; clone size: few; CDR3 DNA: TGCGCCAGCAGCTTTGGGGACAGCTATGAGCAGTTCTTC; CDR3 protein: CASSFGDSYEQFF
J gene: TRBJ2-3; V gene: TRBV5-1; D gene: NA; clone size: many; CDR3 DNA: TGCGCCAGCAGCTACAACGGAGGGCCTCAAGATACGCAGTATTTT; CDR3 protein: CASSYNGGPQDTQYF
J gene: TRBJ1-1; V gene: TRBV29-1; D gene: NA; clone size: NA; CDR3 DNA: TGCAGCGTTGTGTCCAGGAGGGGTGGAGTGAACACTGAAGCTTTCTTT; CDR3 protein: CSVVSRRGGVNTEAFF
J gene: TRBJ1-4; V gene: TRBV12-3/TRBV12-4; D gene: NA; clone size: many; CDR3 DNA: TGTGCCAGCAGGGCCCCGGTAGGAGAAGAAAAACTGTTTTTT; CDR3 protein: CASRAPVGEEKLFF
J gene: TRBJ2-7; V gene: TRBV20-1; D gene: TRBD2; clone size: NA; CDR3 DNA: TGCAGTGCTTGCCCTAGAGGAACTAGCGGAAACTACGAGCAGTACTTC; CDR3 protein: CSACPRGTSGNYEQYF
J gene: TRBJ2-5; V gene: TRBV10-3; D gene: TRBD2; clone size: many; CDR3 DNA: TGTGCCATCAGTGAGCCTAGCGGAGGAGAGACCCAGTACTTC; CDR3 protein: CAISEPSGGETQYF
J gene: TRBJ2-7; V gene: TRBV18; D gene: TRBD2; clone size: NA; CDR3 DNA: TGTGCCAGCTCACCTGGTATAGCGGGACCCTACGAGCAGTACTTC; CDR3 protein: CASSPGIAGPYEQYF
J gene: TRBJ1-1; V gene: TRBV2; D gene: NA; clone size: few; CDR3 DNA: TGTGCCAGCAGTGAATCGGACAGCCAGAACACTGAAGCTTTCTTT; CDR3 protein: CASSESDSQNTEAFF
J gene: TRBJ1-5; V gene: TRBV6-2/TRBV6-3; D gene: NA; clone size: NA; CDR3 DNA: TGTGCCAGCAGCCCCGTCGGCATGGGCAATCAGCCCCAGCATTTT; CDR3 protein: CASSPVGMGNQPQHF
J gene: TRBJ2-1; V gene: TRBV6-2/TRBV6-3; D gene: TRBD2; clone size: NA; CDR3 DNA: TGTGCCAGCAAGACTAGCGGGAGGGTAAATGAGCAGTTCTTC; CDR3 protein: CASKTSGRVNEQFF
J gene: TRBJ2-1; V gene: TRBV3-1; D gene: TRBD2; clone size: many; CDR3 DNA: TGTGCCAGCAGCCCCGGGGGCGGGAGGGTCGATGAGCAGTTCTTC; CDR3 protein: CASSPGGGRVDEQFF
J gene: TRBJ2-1; V gene: TRBV27; D gene: NA; clone size: few; CDR3 DNA: TGTGCCACCGCCGAGATCTCCTACAATGAGCAGTTCTTC; CDR3 protein: CATAEISYNEQFF
J gene: TRBJ2-7; V gene: TRBV6-6; D gene: NA; clone size: NA; CDR3 DNA: TGTGCCAGCAGTTACCGGGACCGCTACGAGCAGTACTTC; CDR3 protein: CASSYRDRYEQYF
J gene: TRBJ2-1; V gene: TRBV11-2; D gene: TRBD2; clone size: few; CDR3 DNA: TGTGCCAGCAGCTTAAATAGCGGGAGGGCCGGTGAGCAGTTCTTC; CDR3 protein: CASSLNSGRAGEQFF
J gene: TRBJ1-4; V gene: TRBV6-5; D gene: NA; clone size: few; CDR3 DNA: TGTGCCAGCAGAGGGCTCAGTGAAAAACTGTTTTTT; CDR3 protein: CASRGLSEKLFF
J gene: TRBJ2-1; V gene: TRBV6-2/TRBV6-3; D gene: TRBD2; clone size: NA; CDR3 DNA: TGTGCCAGCGCGAGGTCCCCAACTAGCGGTTTCCGGGGAAATGAGCAGTTCTTC; CDR3 protein: CASARSPTSGFRGNEQFF
J gene: TRBJ2-1; V gene: TRBV24-1; D gene: TRBD2; clone size: NA; CDR3 DNA: TGTGCCACCAGTGACCGCCAGCGGGGTGAGGAGCAGTTCTTC; CDR3 protein: CATSDRQRGEEQFF
J gene: TRBJ2-1; V gene: TRBV5-1; D gene: TRBD1; clone size: few; CDR3 DNA: TGCGCCAGCAGCCCGGGACAGGGGATTTCCTTCAATGAGCAGTTCTTC; CDR3 protein: CASSPGQGISFNEQFF
J gene: TRBJ2-7; V gene: TRBV5-6; D gene: NA; clone size: many; CDR3 DNA: TGTGCCAGCAGCTTGGCTCTACTCCGGGACACGGCCTACGAGCAGTACTTC; CDR3 protein: CASSLALLRDTAYEQYF
J gene: TRBJ2-5; V gene: TRBV4-2; D gene: NA; clone size: NA; CDR3 DNA: TGTGCCAGCAGCCAGGCCCGGGGGAGAAGCCAAGAGACCCAGTACTTC; CDR3 protein: CASSQARGRSQETQYF
J gene: TRBJ1-1; V gene: TRBV29-1; D gene: NA; clone size: few; CDR3 DNA: TGCAGCGTTGCACAGGGTACTTACGCTGAAGCTTTCTTT; CDR3 protein: CSVAQGTYAEAFF
J gene: TRBJ2-7; V gene: TRBV20-1; D gene: TRBD2; clone size: NA; CDR3 DNA: TGCAGTGCTAGTAACGACCGTAGCGGGGTCACCTACGAGCAGTACTTC; CDR3 protein: CSASNDRSGVTYEQYF
J gene: TRBJ2-7; V gene: TRBV20-1; D gene: NA; clone size: NA; CDR3 DNA: TGCAGTGCCCTCCTAGTGGGCGGGCACGAGCAGTACTTC; CDR3 protein: CSALLVGGHEQYF
J gene: TRBJ2-6; V gene: TRBV5-6; D gene: NA; clone size: NA; CDR3 DNA: TGTGCCAGCAGCTTGTACCAGGGAACGGCCGGGGCCAACGTCCTGACTTTC; CDR3 protein: CASSLYQGTAGANVLTF
J gene: TRBJ2-6; V gene: TRBV7-6; D gene: NA; clone size: NA; CDR3 DNA: TGTGCCAGCAGCCCAACCGGGCCAAACTCTGGGGCCAACGTCCTGACTTTC; CDR3 protein: CASSPTGPNSGANVLTF
J gene: TRBJ2-1; V gene: TRBV7-2; D gene: TRBD2; clone size: many; CDR3 DNA: TGTGCCAGCAGCTTAGGCGGCGGGAGGAGGGGTAATGAGCAGTTCTTC; CDR3 protein: CASSLGGGRRGNEQFF
J gene: TRBJ2-1; V gene: TRBV5-1; D gene: TRBD2; clone size: many; CDR3 DNA: TGCGCCAGCAGCTTGGAACTAGCGATCTACAATGAGCAGTTCTTC; CDR3 protein: CASSLELAIYNEQFF
J gene: TRBJ1-2; V gene: TRBV20-1; D gene: NA; clone size: few; CDR3 DNA: TGCAGTGCTGGGGGCGGTGGCTACACCTTC; CDR3 protein: CSAGGGGYTF
J gene: TRBJ2-3; V gene: TRBV3-1; D gene: NA; clone size: few; CDR3 DNA: TGTGCCAGCAGCCAAGATGGGGCCTGGACAGATACGCAGTATTTT; CDR3 protein: CASSQDGAWTDTQYF
J gene: TRBJ2-7; V gene: TRBV25-1; D gene: NA; clone size: NA; CDR3 DNA: TGTGCCAGCAGTGAACACGCAACGGGAGCGAGGGAGTACGAGCAGTACTTC; CDR3 protein: CASSEHATGAREYEQYF
J gene: TRBJ2-4; V gene: TRBV2; D gene: TRBD1; clone size: NA; CDR3 DNA: TGTGCCAGCAGCGAGGGACAGGGTACAAACATTCAGTACTTC; CDR3 protein: CASSEGQGTNIQYF
J gene: TRBJ2-1; V gene: TRBV12-3/TRBV12-4; D gene: NA; clone size: few; CDR3 DNA: TGTGCCAGCAGTTCCAAACCAACAGGGTCCTACAATGAGCAGTTCTTC; CDR3 protein: CASSSKPTGSYNEQFF
J gene: TRBJ2-3; V gene: TRBV5-1; D gene: TRBD1; clone size: many; CDR3 DNA: TGCGCCAGCAGCCCGGGACAGTCTCACACAGATACGCAGTATTTT; CDR3 protein: CASSPGQSHTDTQYF
J gene: TRBJ2-2; V gene: TRBV6-1; D gene: TRBD1; clone size: NA; CDR3 DNA: TGTGCCAGCAGTCCGGGACAGGGGGCGCGTGGAAGGGAGCTGTTTTTT; CDR3 protein: CASSPGQGARGRELFF